Reported below is one T cell receptor (beta chain). The data stem from a study of control samples from healthy donors and cancer patients. V gave up 3 bases and J gave up 0 bases, with 9 bases separating them. CDR1 is SGHRS, CDR2 YFSETQ, per germline. The CDR3 length is 14 residues. The table came from immunoSEQ multiplex PCR; TCRdb's copy has only in-frame clones and leaves some out. The table records about 130,000 clones, 75% to 95% of them present only once. Sample: blood. The chain has TRBV5-1 and TRBJ1-1; D may be TRBD1 (6 bases). The TCR comes from a man in his late teens or twenties in good health. The CDR3 DNA is TGCGCCAGCAGCTCCAAGGGGGTGAACACTGAAGCTTTCTTT. Its protein product is CASSSKGVNTEAFF.